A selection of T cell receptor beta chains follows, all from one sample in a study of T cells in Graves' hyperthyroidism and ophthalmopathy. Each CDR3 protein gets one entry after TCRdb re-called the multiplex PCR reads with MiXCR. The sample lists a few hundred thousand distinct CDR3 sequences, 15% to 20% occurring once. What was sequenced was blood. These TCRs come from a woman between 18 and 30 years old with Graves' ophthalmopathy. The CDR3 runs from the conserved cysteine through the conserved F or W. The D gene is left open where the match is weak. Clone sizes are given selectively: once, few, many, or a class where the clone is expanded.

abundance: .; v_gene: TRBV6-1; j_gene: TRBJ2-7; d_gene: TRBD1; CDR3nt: TGTGCCAGCAGTGAGGAACAGGGGGTCCACGAGCAGTACTTC; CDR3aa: CASSEEQGVHEQYF
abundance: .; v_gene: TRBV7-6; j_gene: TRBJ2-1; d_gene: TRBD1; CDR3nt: TGTGCCAGCAGCGCAACCGGGGACAGGGGATGGGTGGGTGAGCAGTTCTTC; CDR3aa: CASSATGDRGWVGEQFF
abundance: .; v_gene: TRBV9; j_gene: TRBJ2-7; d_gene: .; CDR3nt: TGTGCCAGCAGCGACGATGGGGAGGACGAGCAGTACTTC; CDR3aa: CASSDDGEDEQYF
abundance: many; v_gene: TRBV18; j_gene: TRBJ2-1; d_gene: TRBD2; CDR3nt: TGTGCCAGCTCCCCAAATGCGGCGGGAGGAAATGAGCAGTTCTTC; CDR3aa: CASSPNAAGGNEQFF
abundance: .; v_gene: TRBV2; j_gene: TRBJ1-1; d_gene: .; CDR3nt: TGTGCCAGCACCCTGAGCACTGAAGCTTTCTTT; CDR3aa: CASTLSTEAFF
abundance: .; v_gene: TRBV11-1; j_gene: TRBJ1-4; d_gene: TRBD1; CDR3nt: TGTGCCAGCAGCTCCGTACTCCCGGGACAGGCATTCCATGAAAAACTGTTTTTT; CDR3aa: CASSSVLPGQAFHEKLFF
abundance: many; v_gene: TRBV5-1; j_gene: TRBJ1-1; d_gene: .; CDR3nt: TGCGCCGACCGGGATCCAACGTCCACTGAAGCTTTCTTT; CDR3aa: CADRDPTSTEAFF
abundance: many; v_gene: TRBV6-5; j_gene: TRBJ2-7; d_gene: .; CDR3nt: TGTGCCAGCAGTTACGGGCCATCCCAAGCCTACGAGCAGTACTTC; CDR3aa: CASSYGPSQAYEQYF
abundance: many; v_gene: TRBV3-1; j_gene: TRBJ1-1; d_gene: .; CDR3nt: TGTGCCAGCAGCCAAGACGGGGCTTGGGGCACTGAAGCTTTCTTT; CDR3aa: CASSQDGAWGTEAFF
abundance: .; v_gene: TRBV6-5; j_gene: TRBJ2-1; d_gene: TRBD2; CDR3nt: TGTGCCAGCAGTTACGGGACTAGCGTATACAATGAGCAGTTCTTC; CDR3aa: CASSYGTSVYNEQFF
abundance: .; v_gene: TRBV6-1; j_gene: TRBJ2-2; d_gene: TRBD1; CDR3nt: TGTGCCAGCGGGACAGGGCGCACCGGGGAGCTGTTTTTT; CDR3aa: CASGTGRTGELFF
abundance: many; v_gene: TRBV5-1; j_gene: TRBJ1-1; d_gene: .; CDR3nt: TGCGCCAGCAGCTTGGTGCAGGGGATCAGCACTGAAGCTTTCTTT; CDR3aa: CASSLVQGISTEAFF
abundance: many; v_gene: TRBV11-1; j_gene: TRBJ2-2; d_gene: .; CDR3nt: TGTGCCAGCAGCTTTGAGGGGCGCGGCGGGGAGCTGTTTTTT; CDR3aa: CASSFEGRGGELFF
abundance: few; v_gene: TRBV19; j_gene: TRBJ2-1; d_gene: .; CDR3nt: TGTGCCAGTAGTAATTTAGCCCGAACCTCCTACAATGAGCAGTTCTTC; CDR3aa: CASSNLARTSYNEQFF
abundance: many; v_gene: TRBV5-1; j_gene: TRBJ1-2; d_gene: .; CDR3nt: TGCGCCAGCAGCTTGGGTTGGGGGGACTACTATGGCTACACCTTC; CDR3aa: CASSLGWGDYYGYTF
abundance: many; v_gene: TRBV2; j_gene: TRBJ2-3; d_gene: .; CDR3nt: TGTGCCAGCAGGGCGACAGGAGCCTTGATCACAGATACGCAGTATTTT; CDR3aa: CASRATGALITDTQYF
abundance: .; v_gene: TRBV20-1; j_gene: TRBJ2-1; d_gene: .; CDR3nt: TGCAGTGCCGTCCCGGACTCCTACAATGAGCAGTTCTTC; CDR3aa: CSAVPDSYNEQFF
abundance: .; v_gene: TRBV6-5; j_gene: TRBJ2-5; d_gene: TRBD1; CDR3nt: TGTGCCAGCAGTTACTGGACCGGGACAGGGGCAGAGACCCAGTACTTC; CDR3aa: CASSYWTGTGAETQYF
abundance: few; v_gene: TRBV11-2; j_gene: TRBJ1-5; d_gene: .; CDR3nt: TGTGCCAGCAGCTTAGACCCCGGAGATAGCAATCAGCCCCAGCATTTT; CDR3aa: CASSLDPGDSNQPQHF
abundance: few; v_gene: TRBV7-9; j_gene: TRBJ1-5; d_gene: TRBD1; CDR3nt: TGTGCCAGCAGCCGTGATTTACCAGGGGGCTTGGACAATCAGCCCCAGCATTTT; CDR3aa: CASSRDLPGGLDNQPQHF
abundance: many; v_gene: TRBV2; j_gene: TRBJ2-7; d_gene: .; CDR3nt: TGTGCCAGCAGTGAAGCAGAGGGTCTTGACTACGAGCAGTACTTC; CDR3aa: CASSEAEGLDYEQYF
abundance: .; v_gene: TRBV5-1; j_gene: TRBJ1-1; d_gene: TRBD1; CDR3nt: TGCGCCAGCAGCTTTGATTTAGTCAGGGGGGACACTGAAGCTTTCTTT; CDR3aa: CASSFDLVRGDTEAFF
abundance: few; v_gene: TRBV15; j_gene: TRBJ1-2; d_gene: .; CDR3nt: TGTGCCACCAGCAGATCACAGGGACGGGAGGATAGCTACACCTTC; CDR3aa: CATSRSQGREDSYTF
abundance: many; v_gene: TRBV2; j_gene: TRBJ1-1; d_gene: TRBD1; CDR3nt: TGTGCCAGCAGCTCCGAGACAGGGGCTGAAGCTTTCTTT; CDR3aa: CASSSETGAEAFF
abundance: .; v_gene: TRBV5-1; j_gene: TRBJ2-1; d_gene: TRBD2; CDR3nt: TGCGCCAGCAGCTTGGTCTCGCGGGGGGGATCGAATGAGCAGTTCTTC; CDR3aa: CASSLVSRGGSNEQFF
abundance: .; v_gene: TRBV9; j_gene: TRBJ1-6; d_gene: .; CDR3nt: TGTGCCAGCACCGCATCCGAAACCAATTCACCCCTCCACTTT; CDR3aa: CASTASETNSPLHF
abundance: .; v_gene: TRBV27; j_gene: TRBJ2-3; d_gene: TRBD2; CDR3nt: TGTGCCAGCAGTCCCACCTGGCTAGCGGGAGGAAGAGATACGCAGTATTTT; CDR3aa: CASSPTWLAGGRDTQYF
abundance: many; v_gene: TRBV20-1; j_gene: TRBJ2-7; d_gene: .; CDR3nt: TGCAGTGCTTACAGGAGCTCCTACGAGCAGTACTTC; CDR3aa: CSAYRSSYEQYF
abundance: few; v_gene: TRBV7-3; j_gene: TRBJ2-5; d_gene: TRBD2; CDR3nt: TGTGCCAGCAGCTTAATTGGGCTAGCGGGAGAACAAGAGACCCAGTACTTC; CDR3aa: CASSLIGLAGEQETQYF
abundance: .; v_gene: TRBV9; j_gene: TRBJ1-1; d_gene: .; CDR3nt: TGTGCCAGCAGCGTCGGAGACACAGGGTACACTGAAGCTTTCTTT; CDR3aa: CASSVGDTGYTEAFF
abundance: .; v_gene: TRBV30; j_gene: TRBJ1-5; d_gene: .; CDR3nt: TGTGCCTGGCGGGAGTCTCTTGGCAATCAGCCCCAGCATTTT; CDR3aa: CAWRESLGNQPQHF
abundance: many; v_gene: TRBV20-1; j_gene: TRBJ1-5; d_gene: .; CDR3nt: TGCAGTGCTACAACCGGGAACAGGGAAAATCAGCCCCAGCATTTT; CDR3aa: CSATTGNRENQPQHF
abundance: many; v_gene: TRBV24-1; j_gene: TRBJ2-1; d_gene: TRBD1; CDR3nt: TGTGCCACCAGTGACCTTACCGGGACAGGGGGCCCAAGAGAGCAGTTCTTC; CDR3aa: CATSDLTGTGGPREQFF
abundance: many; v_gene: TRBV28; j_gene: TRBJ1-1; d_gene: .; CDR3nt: TGTGCCAGCAGTTTATCGGGGTCCGGGGGCGAAGCTTTCTTT; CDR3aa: CASSLSGSGGEAFF
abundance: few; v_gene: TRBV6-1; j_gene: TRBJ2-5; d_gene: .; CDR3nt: TGTGCCAGCAGCCCTATTCTAGTCCCTAAGACCCAGTACTTC; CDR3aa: CASSPILVPKTQYF
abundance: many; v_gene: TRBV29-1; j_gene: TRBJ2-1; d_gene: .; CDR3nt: TGCAGCGTTTCGGATGGAAGAGTCGGACTCCGAGTAACAATACGTCAGTTCTTC; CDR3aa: CSVSDGRVGLRVTIRQFF
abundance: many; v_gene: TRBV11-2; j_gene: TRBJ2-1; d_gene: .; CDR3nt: TGTGCCAGCAGCTCCCTCGGGAGTAACTACAATGAGCAGTTCTTC; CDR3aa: CASSSLGSNYNEQFF
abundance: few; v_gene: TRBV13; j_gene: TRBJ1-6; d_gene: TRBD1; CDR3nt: TGTGCCAGCAGCCCCCGGGACAGAGGACTGAGTTCACCCCTCCACTTT; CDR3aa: CASSPRDRGLSSPLHF
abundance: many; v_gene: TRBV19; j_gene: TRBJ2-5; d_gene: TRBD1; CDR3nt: TGTGCCAGTAGTCCCCGGGACAGGGAGGAGACCCAGTACTTC; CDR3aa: CASSPRDREETQYF
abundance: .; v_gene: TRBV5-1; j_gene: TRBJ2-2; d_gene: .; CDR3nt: TGCGCCAGCAGCCCCTCCGGATTCGCGAACACCGGGGAGCTGTTTTTT; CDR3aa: CASSPSGFANTGELFF
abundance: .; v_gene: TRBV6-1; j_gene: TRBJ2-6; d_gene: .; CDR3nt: TGTGCCAGCAGTGAATCGACAGGCAGCTCTGGGGCCAACGTCCTGACTTTC; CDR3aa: CASSESTGSSGANVLTF
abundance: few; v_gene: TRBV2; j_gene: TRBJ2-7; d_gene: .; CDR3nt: TGTGCCAGCAGAATAGCACATCTACAATCCTACGAGCAGTACTTC; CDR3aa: CASRIAHLQSYEQYF
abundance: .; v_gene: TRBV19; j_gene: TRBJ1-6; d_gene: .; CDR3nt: TGTGCCAGCGAGGACCGACGAAATTCACCCCTCCACTTT; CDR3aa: CASEDRRNSPLHF
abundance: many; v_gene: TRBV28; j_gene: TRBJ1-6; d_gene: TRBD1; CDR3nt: TGTGCCAGCAGGCAGGGGGAGGCATATAATTCACCCCTCCACTTT; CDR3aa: CASRQGEAYNSPLHF
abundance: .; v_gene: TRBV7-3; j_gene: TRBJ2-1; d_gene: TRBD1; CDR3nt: TGTGCCAGCAGCTTCCGGGACAGGGAATACAATGAGCAGTTCTTC; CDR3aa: CASSFRDREYNEQFF
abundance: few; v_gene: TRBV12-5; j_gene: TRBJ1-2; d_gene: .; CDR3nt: TGTGCTAGTGGTTTGGTAGGCTCCCCGGAGGGCTACACCTTC; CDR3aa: CASGLVGSPEGYTF
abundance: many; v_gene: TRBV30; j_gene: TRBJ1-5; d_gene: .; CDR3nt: TGTGCCTGGAATTCTGGGACCGTGGGTCAGCCCCAGCATTTT; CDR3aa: CAWNSGTVGQPQHF
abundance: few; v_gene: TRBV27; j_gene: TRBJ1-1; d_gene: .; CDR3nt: TGTGCCAGCAGTATGACAGGCAGTTCCACTGAAGCTTTCTTT; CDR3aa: CASSMTGSSTEAFF